The sample holds a few counts of the clone carrying this TCR beta chain. This sample was included in a study of patients and donors after allogeneic stem cell transplantation. V shed 9 bases and J shed 0 bases, with 16 bases lying between them. CDR3 length: 15 residues. Germline V gene lookup returns CDR1 SGHRS and CDR2 YFSETQ. In TCRdb, the RT-PCR reads were re-called with MiXCR into one record per CDR3 protein. This table holds about a million distinct CDR3 sequences, more than 15% found once. The chain carries TRBV5-1 and TRBJ2-1; TRBD2 might be the D (5 bases). The source is a human donor who was either an allogeneic HSCT recipient or a stem cell or donor lymphocyte infusion donor (not recorded which). It is not recorded whose cells these are; they may come from a transplant donor. Sequencing was performed on blood, either unsorted or a sorted T cell fraction (not recorded which). The CDR3: CATPDYRGSYNEQFF. CDR3 DNA sequence: TGCGCCACCCCAGACTATCGGGGCTCCTACAATGAGCAGTTCTTC.